Listed here are 29 T cell receptor beta chains from one sample, sequenced in a study of blood T cell repertoires in COVID-19. Repertoires were generated with immunoSEQ multiplex PCR, while TCRdb's copy carries only in-frame clones and drops some. The sample carries approximately 140,000 clones, almost 90% recorded once. The sample consisted of peripheral blood. These TCRs come from a human donor in a cohort sampled during active COVID-19.

This rearrangement joins TRBV3-1 (or the pseudogene TRBV3-2) to TRBJ2-5; 10 nucleotides align to TRBD1. The J segment lost 5 bases and the V segment lost 0 bases, leaving 6 bases of the junction unmatched. The length of the CDR3 is 16 residues. Germline-derived CDR1 and CDR2 are LGHDT and YNNKEL (reference sequence). The CDR3 nucleotides read TGTGCCAGCAGCCAAGATTGGGACAGGGGATGTGAGACCCAGTACTTC. This sequence encodes CASSQDWDRGCETQYF.

The sample holds a few counts of this clone. Different DNA sequences within this sample yield the same CDR3. The DNA for the CDR3 is TGTGCCAGCAGCTTAGGGCAGGGGTTCTATAATTCACCCCTCCACTTT. It translates to CASSLGQGFYNSPLHF. This chain joins TRBV7-9 and TRBJ1-6; a weak D match, TRBD1 (6 bases). Germline V gene lookup returns CDR1 SEHNR and CDR2 FQNEAQ (reference sequence). This CDR3 has 16 amino acids. Trimming shortened V by 1 base and J by 3 bases, and 10 bases separated the two germline ends.

V gene TRBV9 combines with J gene TRBJ2-3, with 14 bases matching TRBD2. V was clipped by 0 bases and J by 4 bases; unmatched bases: 7. The CDR3 length is 18 residues. Per the germline V gene, CDR1 is SGDLS and CDR2 is YYNGEE. The CDR3 DNA reads TGTGCCAGCAGCGTAGAGACTAGCGGGGGGGATCTTTCAGATACGCAGTATTTT. Translating gives CASSVETSGGDLSDTQYF.

The gene calls are TRBV4-2 and TRBJ2-5; 8 nucleotides align to TRBD2. Germline CDR1 and CDR2: LGHNA and YNFKEQ. CDR3 size: 17 residues. Trimming at V came to 1 base and at J to 5 bases, leaving 12 bases not matched to a gene. The CDR3 sequence: CASSQVGGSAGGETQYF. CDR3 DNA sequence: TGTGCCAGCAGCCAAGTCGGAGGTAGTGCGGGAGGTGAGACCCAGTACTTC.

This clone was observed once. This chain uses TRBV7-2 with TRBJ2-2; 11 bases are shared with TRBD2. The V gene's germline CDR1 is SGHTA and CDR2 FQGNSA. The length of the CDR3 is 17 residues. V lost 2 bases and J lost 6; bases outside the gene matches: 8. Here the CDR3 DNA reads TGTGCCAGCAGCTTATATAATAGCGGGGGGGCCTCCGGGGAGCTGTTTTTT. This translates into CASSLYNSGGASGELFF.

J is TRBJ2-1 and V is TRBV19, with TRBD2 identical over 14 bases. The CDR3 extends over 15 amino acids. Germline-derived CDR1 and CDR2 are LNHDA and SQIVND (reference sequence). With 9 bases clipped from V and 4 bases from J, the junction kept 5 bases outside the gene matches. The chain's CDR3 is CASRGLAGAYNEQFF. The CDR3 DNA reads TGTGCCAGCCGGGGACTAGCGGGAGCATACAATGAGCAGTTCTTC.

The J gene is TRBJ2-1, the V gene TRBV6-2 or TRBV6-3; possible D gene TRBD1, 6 bases. Germline V lookup: CDR1 MNHEY, CDR2 SVGEGT. Trimming took off 4 bases at V and 9 bases at J, with 22 bases between the two ends. There are 16 residues in the CDR3. The CDR3 DNA sequence: TGTGCCAGCAGTTCGTTTGCGGCCCAGGGGAATGGTGAGCAGTTCTTC. Protein product: CASSSFAAQGNGEQFF.

V and J are TRBV18 and TRBJ2-2, with D unclear. This CDR3 contains 13 residues. Germline CDR1 KGHSH, CDR2 LQKENI. Trimming took 3 bases from V and 0 from J, leaving 2 bases between them. The CDR3 region is CASSPANTGELFF. The CDR3 nucleotides read TGTGCCAGCTCACCCGCGAACACCGGGGAGCTGTTTTTT.

The chain uses TRBV5-1 and TRBJ2-5; 10 bases are a match to TRBD2. The junction had 10 bases not matched to a gene; V was cut back by 0 bases and J by 5 bases. CDR3 size: 17 residues. CDR1 and CDR2 from the germline V gene are SGHRS and YFSETQ. CDR3 DNA: TGCGCCAGCAGCTTGGACCCGCCGGGAGCGGGAGGGGAGACCCAGTACTTC. Its protein is CASSLDPPGAGGETQYF.

The J gene is TRBJ2-7, the V gene TRBV6-4; weak D call: TRBD2 (7 bases). Germline CDR1 MRHNA, CDR2 SNTAGT. Deletions cut 6 bases from V and 12 bases from J, with 33 bases between. This CDR3 is built from 17 residues. The CDR3 is CASSLGLSGGPTKQRYF. CDR3 bases: TGTGCCAGCAGCCTGGGACTGTCGGGGGGCCCAACCAAGCAACGGTACTTC.

This clone was counted only a few times. The gene calls are TRBV6-5 and TRBJ1-6; 7 nucleotides match TRBD1. Losses at the gene ends were 5 bases for V and 5 bases for J; bases not matched to a gene: 6. Germline CDR1 is MNHEY and CDR2 is SVGAGI. The CDR3 totals 15 residues. The CDR3 bases are TGTGCCAGCAGTCTCCTGGACAGGAATAATTCACCCCTCCACTTT. Amino acid sequence: CASSLLDRNNSPLHF.

The gene calls are TRBV10-3 and TRBJ1-5, with D maybe TRBD1 (5 bases). V lost 0 bases, J lost 4 bases, and 13 bases lay in between. CDR1 is ENHRY and CDR2 is SYGVKD in the germline V gene. The CDR3 sequence is 16 residues long. The CDR3 DNA reads as TGTGCCATCAGTGAGTCGGGAGGGGAGGCGAATCAGCCCCAGCATTTT. It specifies CAISESGGEANQPQHF.

The chain uses TRBV10-2 and TRBJ2-5; 7 bases fit TRBD2. The length of the CDR3 is 14 residues. V lost 3 bases to trimming and J lost 7 bases; unmatched junction nucleotides: 8. CDR1 is WSHSY and CDR2 is SAAADI in the germline V gene. CDR3 sequence (DNA): TGCGCCAGCAGTGATCAGCGGGGTAAGATGACCCAGTACTTC. It yields the protein CASSDQRGKMTQYF.

The V call is TRBV25-1, the J call TRBJ1-4; TRBD1 aligns across 7 bases. The germline V gene encodes CDR1 MGHDK and CDR2 SYGVNS. The CDR3 is 15 residues long. V dropped 1 base and J dropped 6; count of bases not matched to a gene: 5. The CDR3 sequence is CASSEFRGRDEKLFF. The CDR3, as DNA: TGTGCCAGCAGTGAATTTAGGGGGCGGGATGAAAAACTGTTTTTT.

The count of this clone is one. The chain couples TRBV19 to TRBJ2-1; D gene unclear. From germline, CDR1 is LNHDA and CDR2 SQIVND (reference sequence). Between the trimmed V and J ends, which lost 1 base and 0 bases, there was a span of 10 bases. This CDR3 is built from 16 residues. The CDR3 DNA sequence: TGTGCCAGTAGTATAGCGACAATACCCTCCTACAATGAGCAGTTCTTC. Amino acid sequence: CASSIATIPSYNEQFF.

As concerns this clone: Other DNA sequences within the sample encode an identical CDR3. V is TRBV19 and J is TRBJ2-7; TRBD1 matches at 11 bases. Germline V gives CDR1 LNHDA, CDR2 SQIVND (reference sequence). After removal of 7 bases from V and 0 bases from J, the junction contained 5 bases not matched to a gene. The CDR3 sequence is 15 residues long. Here the CDR3 reads CASTPGTGGSYEQYF. The CDR3 nucleotides are TGTGCCAGTACCCCCGGGACAGGGGGCTCCTACGAGCAGTACTTC.

CDR3 nucleotides: TGCGCCAGCAGCCTGATGGGACAGGTTCGCTCTGGGGCCAACGTCCTGACTTTC. The encoded protein is CASSLMGQVRSGANVLTF. The chain recombines TRBV4-1 with TRBJ2-6; 8 positions agree with TRBD1. This CDR3 has 18 amino acids. The trim removed 4 bases at V and 0 bases at J, leaving 8 bases unmatched. Germline assignment: CDR1 MGHRA and CDR2 YSYEKL.

The V call is TRBV5-1, the J call TRBJ2-3; D unclear. The CDR3 loop spans 12 amino acids. CDR1 and CDR2 from the germline V gene are SGHRS and YFSETQ. Trimming shortened V by 4 bases and J by 3 bases, and 6 bases separated the two germline ends. The CDR3 protein is CASSRTTDTQYF. DNA for the CDR3: TGCGCCAGCAGCCGAACAACAGATACGCAGTATTTT.

The V and J genes are TRBV10-1 and TRBJ2-4; unclear D gene. Between the trimmed V and J ends, which lost 2 bases and 0 bases, there was a span of 17 bases. The V gene's germline CDR1 is WNHNN and CDR2 SYGVQD (reference sequence). This CDR3 spans 18 amino acids. In nucleotides, the CDR3 is TGCGCCAGCAGTGAGCTTTGGTGCGGAGCGCTAGCCAAAAACATTCAGTACTTC. It is translated as CASSELWCGALAKNIQYF.

This chain connects TRBV11-2 to TRBJ2-1; TRBD1 is a possible D gene (7 bases). This CDR3 comprises 13 residues. Trimming pared 5 bases from V and 12 bases from J, leaving 17 bases between. CDR1 SGHAT and CDR2 FQNNGV come from the germline V gene. CDR3 DNA: TGTGCCAGCAGCCCCCCAGGGGGGAAGGTGCAGTTCTTC. It codes for CASSPPGGKVQFF.

This chain connects TRBV20-1 to TRBJ2-5; 9 bases align to TRBD2. Germline trimming cut 3 bases from V and 4 bases from J; bases unmatched to any gene: 9. CDR3 size: 15 residues. Germline-derived CDR1 and CDR2 are DFQATT and SNEGSKA (reference sequence). CDR3 DNA sequence: TGCAGTGCTAGTCGGCGGGGGGGCTTATTAGAGACCCAGTACTTC. It specifies CSASRRGGLLETQYF.

The rearrangement uses TRBV19 and TRBJ2-7, with a tentative D call TRBD2 (5 bases). The germline CDR1 and CDR2 sequences are LNHDA and SQIVND (reference sequence). The CDR3 covers 15 residues. V was pared by 6 bases and J by 6 bases, with 21 bases between. CDR3 in DNA: TGTGCCAGTAGGATGGGTCTAGCCCAGCCGGGCGAGCAGTACTTC. Translated: CASRMGLAQPGEQYF.

This rearrangement joins TRBV7-2 to TRBJ2-7; 9 bases are a match to TRBD1. Losses at the gene ends were 0 bases for V and 2 bases for J; bases not matched to a gene: 5. Germline V lookup: CDR1 SGHTA, CDR2 FQGNSA. The CDR3 consists of 16 residues. In DNA form, the CDR3 reads TGTGCCAGCAGCTTAGCTTCCGGGACAGGGCCCTACGAGCAGTACTTC. Amino acid sequence: CASSLASGTGPYEQYF.

V usage is TRBV7-2 and J usage is TRBJ2-5; D unclear. The CDR3 loop spans 13 amino acids. CDR1 and CDR2 (germline): SGHTA, FQGNSA. Trimming shortened V by 0 bases and J by 3 bases, and 5 bases separated the two germline ends. The CDR3 loop is CASSLASEETQYF. The CDR3 region has the DNA TGTGCCAGCAGCTTAGCTTCGGAAGAGACCCAGTACTTC.

This clone was counted a few times. The J gene is TRBJ1-5, the V gene TRBV19, with 8 bases lining up with TRBD1. In germline, CDR1 is LNHDA, CDR2 SQIVND (reference sequence). The CDR3 length is 13 residues. With V trimmed by 6 bases and J by 5 bases, 3 bases remained unmatched. CDR3 region: CASRDRVDQPQHF. CDR3 DNA: TGTGCCAGTAGGGACAGGGTGGATCAGCCCCAGCATTTT.

The V and J genes are TRBV7-8 and TRBJ2-1, with 14 bases that match TRBD2. This CDR3 is built from 19 residues. V was pared by 5 bases and J by 4 bases, with 13 bases of the junction left unmatched. Germline CDR1 and CDR2: SGHVS and FQNEAQ. CDR3 loop: CASSLQTSGGALPYNEQFF. CDR3 coding DNA: TGTGCCAGCAGCCTCCAGACTAGCGGGGGGGCCCTGCCTTACAATGAGCAGTTCTTC.

V usage is TRBV21-1 and J usage is TRBJ1-1. TRBV21-1 is a pseudogene segment. This CDR3 comprises 15 residues. The CDR3 sequence: CASSKVHSGNTEAFF. The CDR3 nucleotides read TGTGCCAGCAGCAAAGTTCATTCGGGGAACACTGAAGCTTTCTTT.

The chain links TRBV21-1 to TRBJ1-1; the table's D call, TRBD1, was not checked against the DNA. TRBV21-1 is shown as a pseudogene. This CDR3 contains 15 residues. CDR3 sequence (DNA): TGTGCCAGCAGCATACAGGGGGGGACGGACGCTGAAGCTTTCTTT. It yields the protein CASSIQGGTDAEAFF.

This clone was found once. This chain links TRBV4-3 with TRBJ2-1; a possible D gene is TRBD2 (6 bases). Germline CDR1 and CDR2: LGHNA and YSLEER. Between the trimmed V and J ends, which lost 0 bases and 8 bases, there was a span of 14 bases. This CDR3 contains 15 residues. The CDR3 loop reads CASSQDRAGGDEQFF. CDR3 in DNA: TGCGCCAGCAGCCAAGATAGGGCCGGGGGAGATGAGCAGTTCTTC.